The 20 T cell receptor beta chains listed next were all sequenced from one sample in a study of T-cell reconstitution after alpha-beta-depleted transplantation in children. TCRbeta library preparation incorporated unique molecular identifiers. Via MiXCR, TCRdb re-called the PCR reads, giving one row per CDR3 protein. The table has about 600,000 distinct CDR3 sequences, 10% to 13% seen once. The sequencing here drew on PBMCs from the stem cell graft donor, taken from the stem cell graft. The receptors were gathered from a human donor who donated a stem cell graft to a child with acute myeloid leukemia.

This clonotype was counted at least ten times. CDR3 in amino acids: CASSYGTPPSTDTQYF. CDR3 coding DNA: TGTGCCAGCAGCTATGGGACGCCTCCTAGCACAGATACGCAGTATTTT. The chain has TRBV11-3 and TRBJ2-3, with D perhaps given as TRBD1 or TRBD2 (5 bases each). Germline CDR1 is SGHNT and CDR2 is YENEEA. The length of the CDR3 is 16 residues. V dropped 4 bases and J dropped 0 bases, with 14 bases sitting between them.

This clonotype was found a few times. This chain uses TRBV28 with TRBJ2-7; TRBD2 aligns across 10 bases. CDR3 size: 16 residues. Germline CDR1 is MDHEN and CDR2 is SYDVKM. J gave up 1 base and V 1 base, and 4 bases lay outside the gene matches. CDR3 residues: CASSLLGTSASYEQYF. The CDR3 DNA sequence: TGTGCCAGCAGTTTATTGGGGACTAGCGCATCCTACGAGCAGTACTTC.

A few counts support this clonotype. As DNA, the CDR3 is TGTGCCAGCCATGATAGCGGGAGGGCCTCAGATACGCAGTATTTT. The encoded protein is CASHDSGRASDTQYF. J is TRBJ2-3 and V is TRBV12-3 or TRBV12-4; 11 positions match TRBD2. Trimming removed 8 bases from V and 4 bases from J; junction bases left unmatched: 8. The CDR3 has 15 amino acids.

This clonotype has more than one count but fewer than ten. The rearrangement joins TRBV6-5 to TRBJ1-1; D remains unclear. The CDR3 runs 14 residues. V lost 6 bases and J lost 0, with 11 bases in between. Germline assignment: CDR1 MNHEY and CDR2 SVGAGI. The CDR3 sequence is CASRSDPLNTEAFF. Here the CDR3 DNA reads TGTGCCAGCAGATCGGACCCCTTGAACACTGAAGCTTTCTTT.

This clonotype was seen more than once but under ten times. This sequence joins TRBV4-2 and TRBJ2-2; 10 bases fit TRBD2. J was trimmed by 6 bases and V by 0 bases; bases with no gene match: 7. Germline CDR1 and CDR2: LGHNA and YNFKEQ. CDR3 length: 17 residues. CDR3 nucleotides: TGTGCCAGCAGCCAAGATGGAACAGCGGGAGGGGCCGGGGAGCTGTTTTTT. Translation gives CASSQDGTAGGAGELFF.

The rearrangement uses TRBV6-5 and TRBJ2-5; the match to TRBD1 covers 8 bases. The CDR3 runs to 16 residues. CDR1 and CDR2 (germline): MNHEY, SVGAGI. The V gene end was trimmed by 0 bases and the J gene end by 4 bases; junction bases not matched to a gene: 7. CDR3 coding DNA: TGTGCCAGCAGTTACTCGATGAGCAGGGGGCGAGAGACCCAGTACTTC. Translation gives CASSYSMSRGRETQYF.

This clonotype was counted between two and nine times. V usage is TRBV20-1 and J usage is TRBJ2-7; D remains unclear. Trimming took off 3 bases at V and 8 bases at J, with 17 bases between the two ends. CDR3 size: 13 residues. Germline CDR1 reads DFQATT; CDR2 reads SNEGSKA (reference sequence). The CDR3 bases are TGCAGTGCTAGCCCCGGCCCCAGTGAGAAGCAGTACTTC. Residues: CSASPGPSEKQYF.

This clonotype was picked up many times. This rearrangement joins TRBV6-2 or TRBV6-3 to TRBJ2-4, with a possible D match to TRBD1 (5 bases). Germline V gene data show CDR1 as MNHEY and CDR2 as SVGEGT. Trimming cost V 4 bases and J 0 bases, with 7 bases left between them. The CDR3 covers 14 residues. The CDR3 sequence is CASSFRVAKNIQYF. The CDR3 nucleotides read TGTGCCAGCAGTTTCAGGGTAGCCAAAAACATTCAGTACTTC.

The chain is built from TRBV28 and TRBJ2-7; D unclear. CDR1 and CDR2 (germline): MDHEN, SYDVKM. The CDR3 totals 11 residues. V was shortened by 11 bases and J by 7 bases, with 15 bases between the two germline ends. The chain's CDR3 is CASTGFREQYF. The DNA for the CDR3 is TGTGCCTCCACGGGTTTCCGAGAGCAGTACTTC.

This clonotype occurred many times. This chain joins TRBV7-8 and TRBJ2-7, with 13 bases lining up with TRBD2. The V segment lost 5 bases and the J segment 7 bases; nucleotides outside the gene matches: 11. Germline CDR1 reads SGHVS; CDR2 reads FQNEAQ. The CDR3 extends over 16 amino acids. The CDR3 spells CASSRTPLAGGPEQYF. CDR3 in DNA: TGTGCCAGCAGCCGAACTCCACTAGCGGGAGGGCCGGAGCAGTACTTC.

The chain joins TRBV12-3 or TRBV12-4 to TRBJ1-2; the D is unclear. Trimming took off 3 bases at V and 6 bases at J, with 11 bases between the two ends. The length of the CDR3 is 13 residues. The CDR3 reads CASSFPLSNGYTF. Here the CDR3 DNA reads TGTGCCAGCAGTTTCCCCCTTTCTAATGGCTACACCTTC.

This clonotype appeared once. V usage is TRBV7-2 and J usage is TRBJ2-7, with D perhaps matching TRBD1 or TRBD2 (5 bases each). The CDR3 covers 15 residues. V gave up 5 bases and J gave up 2 bases, with 16 bases separating them. Germline assignment: CDR1 SGHTA and CDR2 FQGNSA. The CDR3 sequence: CASSAQPGPTYEQYF. The CDR3 DNA follows: TGTGCCAGCAGCGCCCAACCGGGACCCACCTACGAGCAGTACTTC.

The J gene is TRBJ2-7, the V gene TRBV29-1; D remains unclear. V dropped 4 bases and J dropped 3 bases, with 7 bases sitting between them. This CDR3 spans 11 amino acids. Germline CDR1 is SQVTM and CDR2 is ANQGSEA. The CDR3 DNA reads as TGCAGCGTTGTTATAAGCTACGAGCAGTACTTC. Amino acid sequence: CSVVISYEQYF.

The rearrangement uses TRBV5-1 and TRBJ1-1, with D unclear. Looked up from germline, CDR1 is SGHRS and CDR2 is YFSETQ. The V and J ends lost 0 bases and 0 bases respectively, with 12 bases between them. This CDR3 has 16 amino acids. The CDR3 DNA reads TGCGCCAGCAGCTTGGGCCCGACGGAGCTGAACACTGAAGCTTTCTTT. Encoded protein: CASSLGPTELNTEAFF.

The sample holds a few counts of this clonotype. This chain links TRBV9 with TRBJ2-7; D possibly matches TRBD1 or TRBD2 (5 bases each). Trimming left V 0 bases short and J 3 bases short, with 16 bases between. The CDR3 runs to 16 residues. Germline CDR1 and CDR2: SGDLS and YYNGEE. CDR3: CASSVGGTALYYEQYF. CDR3 nucleotides: TGTGCCAGCAGCGTAGGGGGGACGGCTCTATACTACGAGCAGTACTTC. Drawing the rest from reference TRBV9 and TRBJ2-7, the complete variable domain is DSGVTQTPKHLITATGQRVTLRCSPRSGDLSVYWYQQSLDQGLQFLIQYYNGEERAKGNILERFSAQQFPDLHSELNLSSLELGDSALYFCASSVGGTALYYEQYFGPGTRLTVT.

J is TRBJ2-7 and V is TRBV4-2, with no clear D. The germline V gene encodes CDR1 LGHNA and CDR2 YNFKEQ. The CDR3 is 15 amino acids. Trimming cost V 1 base and J 2 bases, with 12 bases left between them. The CDR3 DNA follows: TGTGCCAGCAGCCAAGCCATGGGGAAGACCTACGAGCAGTACTTC. Encoded protein: CASSQAMGKTYEQYF.

In its sample, this clonotype was seen a few times. The chain employs TRBV5-5 and TRBJ1-1; the D is unclear. The CDR3 loop spans 13 amino acids. V was clipped by 4 bases and J by 3 bases, with 10 bases between them. Germline V lookup: CDR1 SGHKS, CDR2 YYEKEE (reference sequence). The CDR3 DNA is TGTGCCAGCAGCCGGGTATGGGACACTGAAGCTTTCTTT. Its protein is CASSRVWDTEAFF.

With respect to this clonotype: At one boundary the junction diverges from the germline segment, which might be a read error. The chain is built from TRBV6-1 and TRBJ2-7; 9 bases line up with TRBD1. This CDR3 is 16 amino acids long. Germline CDR1 and CDR2: MNHNS and SASEGT. The CDR3 loop is CASREAIGTGRYEQYF. The CDR3, as DNA: TGTGCCAGCAGGGAAGCAATCGGGACAGGGCGGTACGAGCAGTACTTC.

This clonotype was detected only a few times. The chain combines TRBV5-1 with TRBJ2-1; D call uncertain. Between the trimmed V and J ends, which lost 4 bases and 0 bases, there was a span of 11 bases. The CDR3 has 15 amino acids. CDR1 SGHRS and CDR2 YFSETQ come from the germline V gene. The CDR3 spells CASSPLMSSYNEQFF. CDR3 in DNA: TGCGCCAGCAGCCCCCTGATGAGCTCCTACAATGAGCAGTTCTTC.

This clonotype was seen a few times. The CDR3 region has the DNA TGTGCCAGCAGTGAAGGGACCCAACCGGGACAGAAGTACTTC. Encoded protein: CASSEGTQPGQKYF. The chain links TRBV6-1 to TRBJ2-7, with 7 bases identical to TRBD1. This CDR3 contains 14 residues. Unmatched junction bases numbered 11, after V lost 1 base and J lost 11 bases. Germline V gives CDR1 MNHNS, CDR2 SASEGT.